These 17 T cell receptor beta chains were all obtained from the same sample, sequenced in a study of STAT5B mutations in CD4+ large granular lymphocyte leukemia. Repertoires were generated with immunoSEQ multiplex PCR, while TCRdb's copy carries only in-frame clones and drops some. The sample records 30,000 to 40,000 clones, 88% being singletons. Sequencing was carried out using CD4+ T cells from blood buffy coats. The receptors stem from a human donor in good health.

The rearrangement links TRBV2 to TRBJ2-2; 9 nucleotides align to TRBD1. CDR1 is SNHLY, CDR2 FYNNEI, per germline. CDR3 length equals 16 residues. V was pared by 8 bases and J by 5 bases, with 12 bases of the junction left unmatched. The CDR3 spells CASGTATGGRTGELFF. The CDR3 DNA reads as TGTGCCAGCGGGACGGCGACAGGGGGGCGAACCGGGGAGCTGTTTTTT. The entire variable domain, with the rest obtained from reference TRBV2 and TRBJ2-2, is as follows: EPEVTQTPSHQVTQMGQEVILRCVPISNHLYFYWYRQILGQKVEFLVSFYNNEISEKSEIFDDQFSVERPDGSNFTLKIRSTKLEDSAMYFCASGTATGGRTGELFFGEGSRLTVL.

The chain combines TRBV15 with TRBJ1-1; TRBD1 agrees at 7 bases. With V trimmed by 5 bases and J by 2 bases, 8 bases remained unmatched. The CDR3 is made up of 15 amino acids. Per the germline V gene, CDR1 is LNHNV and CDR2 is YYDKDF (reference sequence). The CDR3 spells CATSRGRDSNTEAFF. The DNA for the CDR3 is TGTGCCACCAGCCGGGGGCGGGACAGCAACACTGAAGCTTTCTTT.

In DNA form, the CDR3 reads TGTGCCAGCAGCGCTTTCTCTAGCGCCCTCACAGATACGCAGTATTTT. It codes for CASSAFSSALTDTQYF. The chain combines TRBV5-8 with TRBJ2-3; tentative D call: TRBD2 (6 bases). Germline CDR1 is SGHTS and CDR2 is YDEGEE. The V end lost 4 bases, the J end lost 2 bases, and 17 bases lay between the germline ends. CDR3 length: 16 amino acids.

This chain links TRBV27 with TRBJ1-2, with TRBD1 identical over 7 bases. The CDR3 runs to 12 residues. CDR1 is MNHEY, CDR2 SMNVEV, per germline (reference sequence). V lost 6 bases to trimming and J lost 6 bases; unmatched junction nucleotides: 4. The CDR3 here is CASRTGENGYTF. CDR3 DNA: TGTGCCAGCAGAACAGGGGAGAATGGCTACACCTTC.

The chain recombines TRBV29-1 with TRBJ2-7, with D tentatively TRBD2 (5 bases). V was clipped by 1 base and J by 3 bases, with 10 bases between them. There are 13 residues in the CDR3. Germline V gene sequence: CDR1 SQVTM, CDR2 ANQGSEA. The CDR3 region has the DNA TGCAGCGTTGAAGTGGCCGGGGTCTACGAGCAGTACTTC. Translation: CSVEVAGVYEQYF.

V usage is TRBV5-1 and J usage is TRBJ1-1; 9 bases match TRBD1. CDR3 size: 14 residues. With 4 bases clipped from V and 3 bases from J, the junction kept 4 bases outside the gene matches. From germline, CDR1 is SGHRS and CDR2 YFSETQ. As DNA, the CDR3 is TGCGCCAGCAGCATACAGGGGGCAGACACTGAAGCTTTCTTT. It specifies CASSIQGADTEAFF.

The chain's CDR3 is CASSQDRGDQPQHF. CDR3 nucleotide sequence: TGCGCCAGCAGCCAAGATAGGGGGGATCAGCCCCAGCATTTT. The chain combines TRBV4-3 with TRBJ1-5; possible D gene TRBD1, 6 bases. This CDR3 has 14 amino acids. The V end was cut by 0 bases, the J end by 5 bases, with 8 bases between. Germline CDR1 and CDR2: LGHNA and YSLEER.

The CDR3 is CASSFGAPYGYTF. The CDR3 nucleotides are TGTGCCAGCAGCTTCGGGGCCCCCTATGGCTACACCTTC. The chain is built from TRBV7-9 and TRBJ1-2; D perhaps matches TRBD1 (5 bases). The germline gives CDR1 SEHNR, CDR2 FQNEAQ (reference sequence). CDR3 size: 13 residues. With 3 bases removed from V and 4 bases from J, the gap between germline ends came to 9 bases.

The gene calls are TRBV6-5 and TRBJ1-3; D might be TRBD1 (6 bases). Germline assignment: CDR1 MNHEY and CDR2 SVGAGI. CDR3 size: 15 residues. The V end was cut by 6 bases, the J end by 2 bases, with 14 bases between. CDR3 residues: CASSLTGLAGNTIYF. CDR3 DNA: TGTGCCAGCAGCCTCACAGGGTTGGCTGGAAACACCATATATTTT.

The chain has TRBV18 and TRBJ2-2, with D possibly matching TRBD2 (6 bases). Trimming took 6 bases from V and 5 from J, leaving 16 bases between them. This CDR3 contains 15 residues. Germline V gene sequence: CDR1 KGHSH, CDR2 LQKENI. Here the CDR3 reads CASSPRGGETGELFF. The CDR3 coding sequence is TGTGCCAGCTCCCCCCGGGGCGGGGAGACCGGGGAGCTGTTTTTT.

V gene TRBV4-3 combines with J gene TRBJ1-5; no reliable D call. V gave up 1 base and J gave up 2 bases, with 6 bases separating them. Germline V gene lookup returns CDR1 LGHNA and CDR2 YSLEER. The CDR3 is made up of 14 amino acids. The CDR3, as DNA: TGCGCCAGCAGCCAAGGATGGCGCAATCAGCCCCAGCATTTT. Translating gives CASSQGWRNQPQHF.

The chain employs TRBV18 and TRBJ1-1; D remains ambiguous. The germline CDR1 and CDR2 sequences are KGHSH and LQKENI. The CDR3 runs 12 residues. The V and J ends lost 4 bases and 4 bases respectively, with 7 bases between them. This CDR3 is CASSLTSTEAFF. CDR3 nucleotide sequence: TGTGCCAGCTCACTTACCTCCACTGAAGCTTTCTTT.

J is TRBJ1-1 and V is TRBV4-3, with 11 bases that match TRBD1. Germline values: CDR1 LGHNA, CDR2 YSLEER. The V and J ends lost 0 bases and 11 bases, in that order; junction bases with no gene match: 14. This CDR3 is built from 17 residues. CDR3 nucleotide sequence: TGCGCCAGCAGCCAAGATAATCCCGGACAGGGGGCAGCAGGGGCTTTCTTT. Protein sequence: CASSQDNPGQGAAGAFF.

This clone was seen a few times. This chain joins TRBV9 and TRBJ1-2, with TRBD1 matching 10 bases. Trimming took 0 bases from V and 10 from J; bases not matched to a gene: 6. This CDR3 is built from 14 residues. Germline V lookup: CDR1 SGDLS, CDR2 YYNGEE. The CDR3 DNA reads TGTGCCAGCAGCGTAGTTGGGACAGGGGAATCCTACACCTTC. Protein sequence: CASSVVGTGESYTF.

The CDR3 DNA reads as TGCGCCAGCGGTGCGGGACAGACCAATGAGCAGTTCTTC. It translates to CASGAGQTNEQFF. The rearrangement links TRBV10-1 to TRBJ2-1; D possibly corresponds to TRBD1 (7 bases). Trimming left V 8 bases short and J 6 bases short, with 14 bases between. Germline-derived CDR1 and CDR2 are WNHNN and SYGVQD (reference sequence). CDR3 size: 13 residues.

J is TRBJ2-1 and V is TRBV7-3; no reliable D call. This CDR3 region has 15 residues. The V end lost 2 bases, the J end lost 0 bases, and 8 bases lay between the germline ends. CDR1 is SGHTA, CDR2 FQGTGA, per germline. The CDR3 loop reads CASSLAPFSYNEQFF. The CDR3, as DNA: TGTGCCAGCAGCTTAGCGCCATTCTCCTACAATGAGCAGTTCTTC.

The V and J genes are TRBV4-3 and TRBJ1-3; TRBD1 matches 7 bases. The CDR3 is made up of 16 amino acids. CDR1 is LGHNA, CDR2 YSLEER, per germline. J gave up 2 bases and V 3 bases, and 7 bases lay outside the gene matches. CDR3 nucleotide sequence: TGCGCCAGCAGCCACGGCGGAAGGGGGCCTGGAAACACCATATATTTT. Its protein is CASSHGGRGPGNTIYF.